A single sample is the source of the 12 T cell receptor beta chains below, sequenced in a study of blood T cell repertoires in COVID-19. The repertoire was sequenced with immunoSEQ multiplex PCR; TCRdb's copy has only in-frame clones and lacks some. The table records some 150,000 clones, approximately 86% of them present only once. Sequences were obtained from peripheral blood. Source of these receptors: a woman aged 50 to 60 with acute or convalescent COVID-19.

This chain uses TRBV9 with TRBJ1-2; TRBD1 is a possible D gene (6 bases). Germline CDR1 is SGDLS and CDR2 is YYNGEE. The ends were cut back, 4 bases at V and 2 bases at J, with 15 bases in the middle. The CDR3 is made up of 15 amino acids. The CDR3 loop is CASSPFGGANYGYTF. CDR3 DNA sequence: TGTGCCAGCAGCCCATTTGGGGGGGCCAACTATGGCTACACCTTC.

The chain's CDR3 is CASSLGRAGVIETQYF. The CDR3 bases are TGTGCCAGCAGCTTAGGACGAGCGGGAGTCATAGAGACCCAGTACTTC. The chain uses TRBV11-1 and TRBJ2-5; 8 bases align to TRBD2. The germline V gene has CDR1 SGHAT and CDR2 FQDESV (reference sequence). The CDR3 has 16 residues. The J segment lost 4 bases and the V segment lost 1 base, leaving 8 bases of the junction unmatched.

The chain is built from TRBV27 and TRBJ2-3; a possible D gene is TRBD2 (5 bases). The CDR3 contains 14 residues. Germline V gene lookup returns CDR1 MNHEY and CDR2 SMNVEV (reference sequence). With 5 bases removed from V and 2 bases from J, the gap between germline ends came to 11 bases. CDR3 protein: CASSAGVDTDTQYF. The CDR3 coding sequence is TGTGCCAGCAGTGCCGGGGTTGACACAGATACGCAGTATTTT.

The rearrangement joins TRBV5-5 to TRBJ2-1; 10 nucleotides match TRBD1. Germline CDR1 and CDR2: SGHKS and YYEKEE (reference sequence). J lost 7 bases, V lost 3 bases, and 16 bases had no gene match. There are 18 residues in the CDR3. In nucleotides, the CDR3 is TGTGCCAGCAGCTCGATCTTCCCCGGGACAGGGGACCTGAATGAGCAGTTCTTC. Its translation is CASSSIFPGTGDLNEQFF. Full variable domain (missing parts from reference TRBV5-5 and TRBJ2-1): DAGVTQSPTHLIKTRGQQVTLRCSPISGHKSVSWYQQVLGQGPQFIFQYYEKEERGRGNFPDRFSARQFPNYSSELNVNALLLGDSALYLCASSSIFPGTGDLNEQFFGPGTRLTVL.

Only a few counts were recorded for this clone. The CDR3 nucleotides are TGTGCCAGCAGCTTAGGCAGGGCAGCGGGAAACACCATATATTTT. It is translated as CASSLGRAAGNTIYF. V and J are TRBV7-3 and TRBJ1-3, with a weak D call TRBD1 (5 bases). V shed 2 bases and J shed 4 bases, with 12 bases lying between them. Germline CDR1 reads SGHTA; CDR2 reads FQGTGA. This CDR3 spans 15 amino acids.

The chain uses TRBV7-3 and TRBJ2-7; 8 bases fit TRBD1. Germline lookup yields CDR1 SGHTA and CDR2 FQGTGA. This CDR3 spans 14 amino acids. The J segment lost 7 bases and the V segment lost 5 bases, leaving 10 bases of the junction unmatched. The CDR3 coding sequence is TGTGCCAGCAGCGCAGACAGGGGAGTAGGGGAGCAGTACTTC. Translated: CASSADRGVGEQYF.

V gene TRBV5-1 combines with J gene TRBJ2-1; 9 bases align to TRBD2. CDR3 length equals 16 residues. Germline CDR1 and CDR2: SGHRS and YFSETQ. V shed 1 base, J shed 10 bases, and the junction held 12 bases outside the gene matches. The CDR3 DNA follows: TGCGCCAGCAGCTTGTTTACGGCGGGAGGGGAGGGCGAGCAGTTCTTC. It specifies CASSLFTAGGEGEQFF.

This chain uses TRBV6-5 with TRBJ1-5; D might be TRBD1 (5 bases). CDR1 is MNHEY, CDR2 SVGAGI, per germline. The CDR3 runs 14 residues. Trimming stripped 8 bases from V and 2 bases from J, with 13 bases between. DNA for the CDR3: TGTGCCAGCTATGACAGAAGAGGCAATCAGCCCCAGCATTTT. It specifies CASYDRRGNQPQHF.

This clone was picked up one time. The chain is built from TRBV11-2 and TRBJ2-5; 8 bases are a match to TRBD1. Germline V gene lookup returns CDR1 SGHAT and CDR2 FQNNGV. With 4 bases clipped from V and 1 base from J, the junction kept 8 bases outside the gene matches. The CDR3 extends over 16 amino acids. The CDR3 DNA is TGTGCCAGCAGCTCGGGACAGGTCTTGCCCCAAGAGACCCAGTACTTC. It translates to CASSSGQVLPQETQYF.

V usage is TRBV4-2 and J usage is TRBJ1-1, with TRBD1 identical over 9 bases. The CDR3 extends over 14 amino acids. Per the germline V gene, CDR1 is LGHNA and CDR2 is YNFKEQ. V lost 4 bases to trimming and J lost 6 bases; unmatched junction nucleotides: 6. The CDR3 sequence: CASSLGQGTAEAFF. The CDR3 coding sequence is TGTGCCAGCAGCCTGGGACAGGGTACGGCTGAAGCTTTCTTT.

The chain carries TRBV2 and TRBJ1-2, with 8 nucleotides matching TRBD1. The CDR3 sequence is 12 residues long. From germline, CDR1 is SNHLY and CDR2 FYNNEI. The V segment lost 4 bases and the J segment 8 bases; nucleotides outside the gene matches: 3. In DNA form, the CDR3 reads TGTGCCAGCAGTGGGGACAGGCAGGGCTACACCTTC. Amino acid sequence: CASSGDRQGYTF. The variable domain in full, completed from reference TRBV2 and TRBJ1-2, reads EPEVTQTPSHQVTQMGQEVILRCVPISNHLYFYWYRQILGQKVEFLVSFYNNEISEKSEIFDDQFSVERPDGSNFTLKIRSTKLEDSAMYFCASSGDRQGYTFGSGTRLTVV.

The V gene is TRBV6-5, the J gene TRBJ2-7; 10 bases map to TRBD1. The CDR3 is made up of 16 amino acids. The V gene end was trimmed by 0 bases and the J gene end by 2 bases; junction bases not matched to a gene: 4. Germline lookup yields CDR1 MNHEY and CDR2 SVGAGI. The CDR3 is CASSYSKTGGPYEQYF. The CDR3 nucleotides read TGTGCCAGCAGTTACTCGAAGACAGGGGGCCCCTACGAGCAGTACTTC.